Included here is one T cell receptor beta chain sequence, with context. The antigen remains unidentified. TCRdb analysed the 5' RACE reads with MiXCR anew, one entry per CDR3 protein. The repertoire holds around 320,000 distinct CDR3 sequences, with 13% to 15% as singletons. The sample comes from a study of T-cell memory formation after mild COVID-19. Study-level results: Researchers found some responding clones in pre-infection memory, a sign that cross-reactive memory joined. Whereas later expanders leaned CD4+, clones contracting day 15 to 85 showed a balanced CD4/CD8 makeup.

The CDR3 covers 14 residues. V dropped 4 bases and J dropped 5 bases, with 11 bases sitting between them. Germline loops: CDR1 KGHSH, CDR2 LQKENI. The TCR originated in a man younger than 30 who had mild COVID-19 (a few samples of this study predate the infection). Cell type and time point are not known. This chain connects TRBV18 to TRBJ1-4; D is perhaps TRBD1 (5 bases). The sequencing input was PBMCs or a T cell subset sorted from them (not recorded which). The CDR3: CASSQGHQNEKLFF. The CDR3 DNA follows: TGTGCCAGCTCACAAGGACACCAGAATGAAAAACTGTTTTTT.